This paragraph covers one T cell receptor (beta chain) sequence. The data belong to a study of blood T cell repertoires in COVID-19. Study overall: Samples came from the United States, Italy and Spain, spanning acute and convalescent COVID-19. From T cells, B-cell-depleted T cells, or PBMCs came the material, which was cDNA or gDNA.

Methods used by the authors: Counts of nucleated cells, estimated from reference gene primer amplification, were obtained. Measured with immunoSEQ multiplex PCR; TCRdb has only the in-frame clones, and not every one. That table gives V, J and clone size, and the DNA gave D and trimming. This table has about 100,000 clones, about 90% appearing once. The junction had 10 bases not matched to a gene; V was cut back by 5 bases and J by 4 bases. CDR1 is MNHNY, CDR2 SVGAGI, per germline (reference sequence). The CDR3 is 17 amino acids. Sequenced sample: peripheral blood. This clonotype originated in a woman between 25 and 40 years old with acute or convalescent COVID-19. The genes are TRBV6-6 and TRBJ2-1, with 11 bases fitting TRBD2. CDR3 coding DNA: TGTGCCAGCAGTCAAAGACTAGCGGGGAAGCTGTACAATGAGCAGTTCTTC. The encoded protein is CASSQRLAGKLYNEQFF.